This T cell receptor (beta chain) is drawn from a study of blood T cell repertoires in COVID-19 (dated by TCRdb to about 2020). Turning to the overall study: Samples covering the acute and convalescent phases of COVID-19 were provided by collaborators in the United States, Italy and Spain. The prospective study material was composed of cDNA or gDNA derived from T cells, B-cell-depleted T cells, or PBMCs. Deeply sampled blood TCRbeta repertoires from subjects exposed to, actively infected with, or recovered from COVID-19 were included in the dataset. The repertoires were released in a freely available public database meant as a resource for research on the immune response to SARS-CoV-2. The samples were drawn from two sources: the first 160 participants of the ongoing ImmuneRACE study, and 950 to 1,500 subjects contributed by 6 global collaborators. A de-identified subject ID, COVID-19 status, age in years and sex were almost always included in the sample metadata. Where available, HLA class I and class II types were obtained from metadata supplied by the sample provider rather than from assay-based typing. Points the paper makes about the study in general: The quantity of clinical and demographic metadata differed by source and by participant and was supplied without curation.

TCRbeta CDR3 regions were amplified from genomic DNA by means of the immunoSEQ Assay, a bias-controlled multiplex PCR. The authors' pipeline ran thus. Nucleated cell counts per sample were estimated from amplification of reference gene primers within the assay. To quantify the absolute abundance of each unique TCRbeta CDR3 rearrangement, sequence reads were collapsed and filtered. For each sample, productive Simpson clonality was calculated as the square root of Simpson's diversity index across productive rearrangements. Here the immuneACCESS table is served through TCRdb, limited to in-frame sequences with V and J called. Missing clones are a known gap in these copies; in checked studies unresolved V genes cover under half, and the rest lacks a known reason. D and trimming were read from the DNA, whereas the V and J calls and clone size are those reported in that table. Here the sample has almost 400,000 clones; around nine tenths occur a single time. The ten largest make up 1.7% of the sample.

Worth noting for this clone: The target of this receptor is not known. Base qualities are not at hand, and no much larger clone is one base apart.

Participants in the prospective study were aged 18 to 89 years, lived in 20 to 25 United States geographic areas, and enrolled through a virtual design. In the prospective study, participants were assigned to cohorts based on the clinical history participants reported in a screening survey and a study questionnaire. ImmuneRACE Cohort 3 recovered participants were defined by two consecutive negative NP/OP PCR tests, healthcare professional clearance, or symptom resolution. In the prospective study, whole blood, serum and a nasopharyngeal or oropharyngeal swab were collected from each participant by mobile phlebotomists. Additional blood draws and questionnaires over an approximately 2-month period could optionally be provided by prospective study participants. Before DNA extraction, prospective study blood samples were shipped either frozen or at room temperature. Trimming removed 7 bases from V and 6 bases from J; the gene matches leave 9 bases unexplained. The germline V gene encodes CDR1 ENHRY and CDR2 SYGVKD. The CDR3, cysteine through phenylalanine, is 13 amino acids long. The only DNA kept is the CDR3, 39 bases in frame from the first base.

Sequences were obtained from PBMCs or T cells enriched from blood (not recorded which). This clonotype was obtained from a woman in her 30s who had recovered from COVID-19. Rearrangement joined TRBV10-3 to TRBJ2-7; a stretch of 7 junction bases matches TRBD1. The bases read TGTGCCATCAACGGACAGGACCTCGGCGAGCAGTACTTC. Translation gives CAINGQDLGEQYF.